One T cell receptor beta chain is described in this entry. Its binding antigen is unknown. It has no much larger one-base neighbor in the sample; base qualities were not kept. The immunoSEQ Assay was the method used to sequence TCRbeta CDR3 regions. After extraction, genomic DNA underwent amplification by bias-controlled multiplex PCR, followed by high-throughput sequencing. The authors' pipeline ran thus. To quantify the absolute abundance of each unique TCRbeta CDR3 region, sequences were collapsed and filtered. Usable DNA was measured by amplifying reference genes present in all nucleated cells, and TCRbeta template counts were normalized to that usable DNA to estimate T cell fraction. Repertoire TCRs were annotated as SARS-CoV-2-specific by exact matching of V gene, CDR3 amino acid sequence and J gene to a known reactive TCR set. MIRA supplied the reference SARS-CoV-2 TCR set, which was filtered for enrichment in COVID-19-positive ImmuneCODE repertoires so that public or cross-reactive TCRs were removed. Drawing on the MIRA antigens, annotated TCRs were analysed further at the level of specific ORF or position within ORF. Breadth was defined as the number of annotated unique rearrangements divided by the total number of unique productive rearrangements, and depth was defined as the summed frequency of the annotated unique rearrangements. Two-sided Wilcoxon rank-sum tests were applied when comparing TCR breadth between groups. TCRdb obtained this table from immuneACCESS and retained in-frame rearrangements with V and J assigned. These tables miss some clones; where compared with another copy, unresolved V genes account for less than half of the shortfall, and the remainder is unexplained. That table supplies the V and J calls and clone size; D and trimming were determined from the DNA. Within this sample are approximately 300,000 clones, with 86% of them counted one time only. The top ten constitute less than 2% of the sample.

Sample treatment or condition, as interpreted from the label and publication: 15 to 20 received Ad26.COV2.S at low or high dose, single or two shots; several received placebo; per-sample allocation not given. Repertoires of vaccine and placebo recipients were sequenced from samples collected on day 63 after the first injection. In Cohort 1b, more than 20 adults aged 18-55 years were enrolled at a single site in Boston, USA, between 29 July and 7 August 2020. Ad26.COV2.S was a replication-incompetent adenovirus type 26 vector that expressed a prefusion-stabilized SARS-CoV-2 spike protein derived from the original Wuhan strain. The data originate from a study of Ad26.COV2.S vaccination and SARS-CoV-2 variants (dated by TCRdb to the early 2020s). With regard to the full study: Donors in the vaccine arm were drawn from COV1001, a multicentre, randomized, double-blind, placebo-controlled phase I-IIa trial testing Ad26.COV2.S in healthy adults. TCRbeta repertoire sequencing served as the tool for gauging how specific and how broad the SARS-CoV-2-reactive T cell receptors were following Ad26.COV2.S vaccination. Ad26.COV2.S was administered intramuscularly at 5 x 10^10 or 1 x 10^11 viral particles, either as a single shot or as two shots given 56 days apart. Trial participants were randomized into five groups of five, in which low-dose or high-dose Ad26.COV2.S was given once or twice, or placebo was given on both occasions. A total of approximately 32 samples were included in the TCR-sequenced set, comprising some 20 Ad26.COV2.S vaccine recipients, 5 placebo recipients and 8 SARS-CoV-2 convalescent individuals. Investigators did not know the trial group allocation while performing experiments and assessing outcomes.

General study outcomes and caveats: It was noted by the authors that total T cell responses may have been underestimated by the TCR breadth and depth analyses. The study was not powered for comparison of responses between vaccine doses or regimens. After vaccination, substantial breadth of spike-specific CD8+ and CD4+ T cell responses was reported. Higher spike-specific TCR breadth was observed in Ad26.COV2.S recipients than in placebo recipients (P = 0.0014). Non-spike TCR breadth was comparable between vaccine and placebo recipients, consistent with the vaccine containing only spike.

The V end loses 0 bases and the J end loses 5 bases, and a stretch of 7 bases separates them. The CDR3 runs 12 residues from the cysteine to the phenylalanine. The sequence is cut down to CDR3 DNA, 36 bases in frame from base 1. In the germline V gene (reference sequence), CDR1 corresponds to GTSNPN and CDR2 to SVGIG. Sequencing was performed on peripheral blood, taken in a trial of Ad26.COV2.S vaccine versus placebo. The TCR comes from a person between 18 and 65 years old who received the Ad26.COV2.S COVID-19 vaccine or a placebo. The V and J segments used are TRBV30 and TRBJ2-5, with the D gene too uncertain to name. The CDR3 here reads CAWSVMGETQYF. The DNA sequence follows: TGTGCCTGGAGTGTAATGGGCGAGACCCAGTACTTC.